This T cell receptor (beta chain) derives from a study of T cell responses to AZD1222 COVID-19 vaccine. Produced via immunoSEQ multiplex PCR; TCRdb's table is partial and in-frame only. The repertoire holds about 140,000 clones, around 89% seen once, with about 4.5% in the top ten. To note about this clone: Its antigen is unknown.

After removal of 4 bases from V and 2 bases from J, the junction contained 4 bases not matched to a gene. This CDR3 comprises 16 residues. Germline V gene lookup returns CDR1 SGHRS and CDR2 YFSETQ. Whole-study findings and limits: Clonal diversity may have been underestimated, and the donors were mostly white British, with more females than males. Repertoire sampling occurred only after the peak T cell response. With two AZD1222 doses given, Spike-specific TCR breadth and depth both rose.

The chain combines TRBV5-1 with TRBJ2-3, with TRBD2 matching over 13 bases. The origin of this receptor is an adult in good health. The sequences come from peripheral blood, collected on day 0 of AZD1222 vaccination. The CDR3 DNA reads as TGCGCCAGCAGCCCGGGACTAGCGGGGATCACAGATACGCAGTATTTT. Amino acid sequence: CASSPGLAGITDTQYF.